The 22 T cell receptor beta chains listed next were all sequenced from one sample in a study of blood T cell repertoires in COVID-19. Profiling relied on immunoSEQ multiplex PCR, and the TCRdb table lists in-frame clones only, not all of them. The repertoire consists of over 200,000 clones, with approximately 82% occurring once and the leading ten covering about 15%. The material sequenced was PBMCs or T cells enriched from blood (not recorded which). These receptors all stem from a man aged 35 to 55 who had recovered from COVID-19.

The chain carries TRBV3-1 (or the pseudogene TRBV3-2) and TRBJ2-7; 14 bases fit TRBD2. Trimming at V came to 5 bases and at J to 4 bases, leaving 1 base not matched to a gene. The CDR3 consists of 14 residues. CDR1 is LGHDT and CDR2 is YNNKEL in the germline V gene (reference sequence). The chain's CDR3 is CASSGLAGGYEQYF. CDR3 bases: TGTGCCAGCAGCGGACTAGCGGGAGGTTACGAGCAGTACTTC.

The rearrangement uses TRBV4-3 and TRBJ1-2, with 7 bases that match TRBD1. The CDR3 is 15 residues long. Germline CDR1 LGHNA, CDR2 YSLEER. With V trimmed by 1 base and J by 8 bases, 10 bases remained unmatched. DNA for the CDR3: TGCGCCAGCAGCCAAGTCCCTTACAGGGGAAAAGGCTACACCTTC. Translating gives CASSQVPYRGKGYTF.

V and J are TRBV21-1 and TRBJ1-1; the table gives TRBD1 as D, unverified against the DNA. TRBV21-1 is assigned pseudogene status. The CDR3 has 15 amino acids. Written as DNA, the CDR3 is TGTGCCAGCAGCAAAGACTCAGGGGGCTTGACTGAAGCTTTCTTT. It codes for CASSKDSGGLTEAFF.

This chain uses TRBV6-5 with TRBJ2-3; 14 bases agree with TRBD2. There are 15 residues in the CDR3. The ends lost 5 bases at V and 4 bases at J; junction bases unmatched: 2. Looked up from germline, CDR1 is MNHEY and CDR2 is SVGAGI. This CDR3 is CASSRTSGGPDTQYF. The DNA of the CDR3 is TGTGCCAGCAGTAGGACTAGCGGGGGGCCAGATACGCAGTATTTT.

The genes are TRBV5-4 and TRBJ1-1; D is unclear. With 4 bases removed from V and 1 base from J, the gap between germline ends came to 8 bases. Germline assignment: CDR1 SGHNT and CDR2 YYREEE (reference sequence). This CDR3 has 13 residues. CDR3 nucleotides: TGTGCCAGCAGCCCGAGGCGGAACACTGAAGCTTTCTTT. This translates into CASSPRRNTEAFF.

The V and J genes are TRBV27 and TRBJ1-6, with 8 positions matching TRBD1. There are 16 residues in the CDR3. With 5 bases clipped from V and 9 bases from J, the junction kept 12 bases outside the gene matches. Germline CDR1 is MNHEY and CDR2 is SMNVEV (reference sequence). The CDR3 coding sequence is TGTGCCAGCAGTACACCTATCGGACAGGGAGGTTCACCCCTCCACTTT. It specifies CASSTPIGQGGSPLHF.

The V and J genes are TRBV2 and TRBJ1-5; TRBD1 aligns across 12 bases. The CDR3 spans 17 residues. Germline V CDR1 and CDR2: SNHLY, FYNNEI. The ends lost 6 bases at V and 0 bases at J; junction bases unmatched: 6. The CDR3 loop is CASRGRDRGLSNQPQHF. CDR3 bases: TGTGCCAGCAGAGGCCGGGACAGGGGGCTTAGCAATCAGCCCCAGCATTTT.

The chain links TRBV5-8 to TRBJ1-5; TRBD1 matches at 8 bases. Unmatched junction bases numbered 1, after V lost 0 bases and J lost 5 bases. Germline V gene lookup returns CDR1 SGHTS and CDR2 YDEGEE. This CDR3 has 14 amino acids. CDR3 sequence: CASSLATGDQPQHF. DNA of the CDR3: TGTGCCAGCAGCTTGGCGACAGGGGATCAGCCCCAGCATTTT.

The chain carries TRBV7-7 and TRBJ2-7, with 7 positions matching TRBD2. There are 15 residues in the CDR3. Germline assignment: CDR1 SSHAT and CDR2 FNYEAQ (reference sequence). V dropped 5 bases and J dropped 2; count of bases not matched to a gene: 9. In nucleotides, the CDR3 is TGTGCCAGCAGCCCCCTTGCCGGGAGGACCTACGAGCAGTACTTC. Amino acids: CASSPLAGRTYEQYF.

J is TRBJ1-2 and V is TRBV5-6; D is undetermined. Trimming stripped 1 base from V and 5 bases from J, with 15 bases between. Germline V gene lookup returns CDR1 SGHDT and CDR2 YYEEEE. The CDR3 is made up of 15 amino acids. The CDR3 reads CASSLKLADGYGYTF. CDR3 sequence (DNA): TGTGCCAGCAGCTTGAAGTTGGCAGATGGTTATGGCTACACCTTC.

This clone has a count of ten or more. The V gene is TRBV7-9, the J gene TRBJ1-3; TRBD1 is a possible D gene (5 bases). The V end lost 3 bases, the J end lost 0 bases, and 6 bases lay between the germline ends. The CDR3 covers 14 residues. Germline V gene lookup returns CDR1 SEHNR and CDR2 FQNEAQ (reference sequence). The CDR3 protein is CASSFRDSGNTIYF. The CDR3 region has the DNA TGTGCCAGCAGCTTCAGGGACTCTGGAAACACCATATATTTT.

The CDR3 reads CASGWAGGFEQYF. The CDR3 bases are TGTGCCAGTGGATGGGCAGGGGGCTTCGAGCAGTACTTC. The V call is TRBV5-4, the J call TRBJ2-7; the match to TRBD1 covers 8 bases. The V and J ends lost 8 bases and 6 bases, in that order; junction bases with no gene match: 10. Germline V gene data show CDR1 as SGHNT and CDR2 as YYREEE (reference sequence). This CDR3 region has 13 residues.

The chain combines TRBV3-1 (or the pseudogene TRBV3-2) with TRBJ2-2, with D possibly matching TRBD2 (5 bases). This CDR3 is built from 13 residues. Germline loops: CDR1 LGHDT, CDR2 YNNKEL (reference sequence). V lost 3 bases, J lost 5 bases, and 7 bases lay in between. The CDR3 DNA sequence: TGTGCCAGCAGCCATGAGGGTACCGGGGAGCTGTTTTTT. Its protein is CASSHEGTGELFF.

This clone was observed a few times. The chain employs TRBV11-1 and TRBJ1-1; 8 bases are shared with TRBD1. The CDR3 has 14 amino acids. Losses at the gene ends were 5 bases for V and 3 bases for J; bases not matched to a gene: 5. Germline-derived CDR1 and CDR2 are SGHAT and FQDESV (reference sequence). CDR3 protein: CASSPQGADTEAFF. The CDR3 region has the DNA TGTGCCAGCAGCCCTCAGGGGGCGGACACTGAAGCTTTCTTT.

This clone was seen a few times. This sequence joins TRBV4-3 and TRBJ1-4; D may be TRBD1 (5 bases). The CDR3 sequence is 17 residues long. From germline, CDR1 is LGHNA and CDR2 YSLEER. V dropped 4 bases and J dropped 0 bases, with 15 bases sitting between them. As DNA, the CDR3 is TGCGCCAGCAGCCCTGAGGACAACTTTGCAACTAATGAAAAACTGTTTTTT. Encoded protein: CASSPEDNFATNEKLFF.

V gene TRBV7-9 combines with J gene TRBJ2-7; no firm D call. Germline-derived CDR1 and CDR2 are SEHNR and FQNEAQ (reference sequence). Trimming cost V 2 bases and J 3 bases, with 11 bases left between them. The CDR3 has 14 residues. CDR3 region: CASSLLLLNYEQYF. CDR3 DNA sequence: TGTGCCAGCAGCTTACTCCTATTAAACTACGAGCAGTACTTC. The variable domain in full, completed from reference TRBV7-9 and TRBJ2-7, reads DTGVSQNPRHKITKRGQNVTFRCDPISEHNRLYWYRQTLGQGPEFLTYFQNEAQLEKSRLLSDRFSAERPKGSFSTLEIQRTEQGDSAMYLCASSLLLLNYEQYFGPGTRLTVT.

The rearrangement uses TRBV9 and TRBJ1-1, with a tentative D call TRBD1 (6 bases). The CDR3 contains 13 residues. Trimming pared 3 bases from V and 14 bases from J, leaving 20 bases between. Per germline, CDR1 SGDLS and CDR2 YYNGEE. The CDR3 DNA reads TGTGCCAGCAGCGCGGCACTAGAAAGGGACACATTCTTT. Its translation: CASSAALERDTFF.

This clone was counted a few times. The chain links TRBV28 to TRBJ2-5; maybe TRBD1 (6 bases). Germline assignment: CDR1 MDHEN and CDR2 SYDVKM. This CDR3 has 15 residues. Trimming stripped 4 bases from V and 3 bases from J, with 15 bases between. The CDR3 DNA is TGTGCCAGCAGTTCCTTCATCAGGGGTAAAGAGACCCAGTACTTC. This encodes CASSSFIRGKETQYF.

The CDR3 sequence is CASSQATGFEQYF. CDR3 nucleotides: TGTGCCAGCAGCCAAGCCACAGGCTTCGAGCAGTACTTC. This chain connects TRBV3-1 (or the pseudogene TRBV3-2) to TRBJ2-7; D is perhaps TRBD1 (5 bases). Germline V gene lookup returns CDR1 LGHDT and CDR2 YNNKEL (reference sequence). V lost 1 base and J lost 6, with 10 bases in between. The CDR3 extends over 13 amino acids.

The V and J genes are TRBV4-2 and TRBJ1-2; D is undetermined. The CDR3 totals 13 residues. The germline CDR1 and CDR2 sequences are LGHNA and YNFKEQ. The ends were cut back, 0 bases at V and 7 bases at J, with 9 bases in the middle. In DNA, the CDR3 is TGTGCCAGCAGCCAAGACAGTAAAACTGGCTACACCTTC. Protein product: CASSQDSKTGYTF.

This chain's CDR3 is CASSLFQTGVIYGYTF. DNA for the CDR3: TGTGCCAGCAGCTTATTCCAGACAGGGGTAATCTATGGCTACACCTTC. The J gene is TRBJ1-2, the V gene TRBV7-3; 8 bases map to TRBD1. After removal of 2 bases from V and 4 bases from J, the junction contained 9 bases not matched to a gene. The CDR3 is made up of 16 amino acids. Germline-derived CDR1 and CDR2 are SGHTA and FQGTGA.

This clone was recorded a few times. The chain links TRBV27 to TRBJ1-2; D may be TRBD1 (6 bases). V lost 6 bases and J 5 bases, leaving 16 bases between the germline ends. Looked up from germline, CDR1 is MNHEY and CDR2 is SMNVEV (reference sequence). The length of the CDR3 is 14 residues. This CDR3 reads CASRPTGYAYGYTF. The CDR3 region has the DNA TGTGCCAGCAGACCGACAGGCTATGCTTATGGCTACACCTTC.